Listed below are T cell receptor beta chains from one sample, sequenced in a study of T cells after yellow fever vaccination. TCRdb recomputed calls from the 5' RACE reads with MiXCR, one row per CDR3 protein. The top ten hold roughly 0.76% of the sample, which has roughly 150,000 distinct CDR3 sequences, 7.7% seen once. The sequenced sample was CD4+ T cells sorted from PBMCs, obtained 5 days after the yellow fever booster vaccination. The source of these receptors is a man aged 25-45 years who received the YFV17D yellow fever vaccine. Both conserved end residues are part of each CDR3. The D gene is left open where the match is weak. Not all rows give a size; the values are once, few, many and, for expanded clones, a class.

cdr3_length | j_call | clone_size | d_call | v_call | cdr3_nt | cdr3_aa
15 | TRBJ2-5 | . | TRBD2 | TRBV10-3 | TGTGCCACCGGGGAGGGTAGCGGGAGCCAAGAGACCCAGTACTTC | CATGEGSGSQETQYF
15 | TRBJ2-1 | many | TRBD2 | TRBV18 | TGTGCCAGCTCACCTTCCCTAGCGGGCCTCAATGAGCAGTTCTTC | CASSPSLAGLNEQFF
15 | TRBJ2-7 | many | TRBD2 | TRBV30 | TGTGCCTGGAACCGATTCGGGACTAGTCTCAACGAGCAGTACTTC | CAWNRFGTSLNEQYF
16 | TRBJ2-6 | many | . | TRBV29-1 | TGCAGCGTTGCCCGGGACGTCAACTCTGGGGCCAACGTCCTGACTTTC | CSVARDVNSGANVLTF
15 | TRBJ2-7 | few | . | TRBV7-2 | TGTGCCAGCAGTTTCCTACCGACCAAAATCTACGAGCAGTACTTC | CASSFLPTKIYEQYF
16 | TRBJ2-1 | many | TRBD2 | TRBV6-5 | TGTGCCAGCAGTTTTCTTCTAGCGGGAGGGAACAATGAGCAGTTCTTC | CASSFLLAGGNNEQFF
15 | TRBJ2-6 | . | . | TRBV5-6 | TGTGCCAGCAGCTTTCCCTCCTCTGGGGCCAACGTCCTGACTTTC | CASSFPSSGANVLTF
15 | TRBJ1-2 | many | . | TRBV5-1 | TGCGCCAGCAGTCCATCTCCCACATCGAGCTATGGCTACACCTTC | CASSPSPTSSYGYTF
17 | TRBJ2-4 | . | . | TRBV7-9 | TGTGCCAGCAGATTAACCCACAGTTCCCTAGCCAAAAACATTCAGTACTTC | CASRLTHSSLAKNIQYF
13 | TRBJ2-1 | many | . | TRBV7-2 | TGTGCCAGCAGCGCGGGTTTTTACAATGAGCAGTTCTTC | CASSAGFYNEQFF